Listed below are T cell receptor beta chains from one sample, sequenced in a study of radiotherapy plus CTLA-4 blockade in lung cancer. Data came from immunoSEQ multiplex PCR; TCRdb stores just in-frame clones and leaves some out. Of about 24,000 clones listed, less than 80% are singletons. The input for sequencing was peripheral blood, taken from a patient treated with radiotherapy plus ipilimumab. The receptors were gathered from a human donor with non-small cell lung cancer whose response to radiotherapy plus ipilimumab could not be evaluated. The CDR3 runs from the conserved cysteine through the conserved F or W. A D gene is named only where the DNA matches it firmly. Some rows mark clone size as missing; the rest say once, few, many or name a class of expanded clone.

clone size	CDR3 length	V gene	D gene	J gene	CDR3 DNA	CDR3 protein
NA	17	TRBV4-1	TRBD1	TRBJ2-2	TGCGCCAGCAGCCAAGATCCGAGGGGGCCGGGCACCGGGGAGCTGTTTTTT	CASSQDPRGPGTGELFF
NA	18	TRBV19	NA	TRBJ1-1	TGTGCCAGTAGTATAGATCGAACAAGAGGGTCCGAATACACTGAAGCTTTCTTT	CASSIDRTRGSEYTEAFF
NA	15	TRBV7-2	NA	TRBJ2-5	TGTGCCAGCAGCACACTTACCCGGGGTAAAGAGACCCAGTACTTC	CASSTLTRGKETQYF
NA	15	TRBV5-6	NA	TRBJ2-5	TGTGCCAGCAGCTTGACCCAGGGAAGTCAAGAGACCCAGTACTTC	CASSLTQGSQETQYF
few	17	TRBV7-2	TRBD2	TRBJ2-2	TGTGCCAGCAGCTCCCAGAGGAGCGGGAGGGGAGCCGGGGAGCTGTTTTTT	CASSSQRSGRGAGELFF
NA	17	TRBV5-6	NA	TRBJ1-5	TGTGCCAGCAGCTTGGGGCGACCTCTAGGTAGCAATCAGCCCCAGCATTTT	CASSLGRPLGSNQPQHF
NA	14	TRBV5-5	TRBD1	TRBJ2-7	TGTGCCAGCAGCTTGTTCCAGGGGGCAAGGGAGCAGTACTTC	CASSLFQGAREQYF
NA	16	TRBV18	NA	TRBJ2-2	TGTGCCAGCTCACCCCTGACAGGCTTGAACACCGGGGAGCTGTTTTTT	CASSPLTGLNTGELFF
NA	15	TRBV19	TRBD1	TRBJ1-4	TGTGCCAGTAGTTTCGACAGGGTGAATGGTGAAAAACTGTTTTTT	CASSFDRVNGEKLFF
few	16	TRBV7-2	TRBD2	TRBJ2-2	TGTGCCAGCACCCGTAGCGGGAGAGGGAACACCGGGGAGCTGTTTTTT	CASTRSGRGNTGELFF
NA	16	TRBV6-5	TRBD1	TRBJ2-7	TGTGCCAGCAGTTACGCCTTGGGGACAGGGGGCTACGAGCAGTACTTC	CASSYALGTGGYEQYF
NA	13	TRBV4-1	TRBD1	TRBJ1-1	TGCGCCAGCAGCCAGGGGACAGCCTCACCAGCTTTCTTT	CASSQGTASPAFF
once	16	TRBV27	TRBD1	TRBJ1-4	TGTGCCAGCAGTATCAACTCCCGACAGGGTTATGAAAAACTGTTTTTT	CASSINSRQGYEKLFF
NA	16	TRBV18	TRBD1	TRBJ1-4	TGTGCCAGCTCAAAGGGACAGGGGGCGACTAATGAAAAACTGTTTTTT	CASSKGQGATNEKLFF
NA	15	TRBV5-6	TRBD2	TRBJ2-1	TGTGCCAGCAGCTTCCGGGTAGCGGGAGCGAATGAGCAGTTCTTC	CASSFRVAGANEQFF
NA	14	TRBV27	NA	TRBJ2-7	TGTGCCAGCAGATCGAGATCCCCTCCATTCGAGCAGTACTTC	CASRSRSPPFEQYF
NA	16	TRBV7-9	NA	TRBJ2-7	TGTGCCAGCAGTCTCCTTTCAGCGGGCCGACTTACGGAGCAGTACTTC	CASSLLSAGRLTEQYF
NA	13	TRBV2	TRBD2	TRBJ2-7	TGTGCCAGCACTCGGACTAGCGAGAGCAAGCAGTACTTC	CASTRTSESKQYF
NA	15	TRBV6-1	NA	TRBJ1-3	TGTGCCAGCAGTTTCGGACTGACCTCTGGAAACACCATATATTTT	CASSFGLTSGNTIYF
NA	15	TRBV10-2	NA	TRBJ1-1	TGCGCCAGCAGTTTTATGCGTATGGGGGGCACTGAAGCTTTCTTT	CASSFMRMGGTEAFF
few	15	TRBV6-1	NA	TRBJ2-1	TGTGCCAGCAAGACGCGCTCAGAGGGCAACAATGAGCAGTTCTTC	CASKTRSEGNNEQFF
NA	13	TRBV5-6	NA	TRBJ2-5	TGTGCCAGCAGTACTTACCCTCCTGAGACCCAGTACTTC	CASSTYPPETQYF
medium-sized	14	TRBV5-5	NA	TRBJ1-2	TGTGCCAGCAGCTTCGGGAGGGCGGGCTATGGCTACACCTTC	CASSFGRAGYGYTF
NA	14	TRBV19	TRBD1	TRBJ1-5	TGTGCCAGTAGTATACCAGGGGGTGATCAGCCCCAGCATTTT	CASSIPGGDQPQHF
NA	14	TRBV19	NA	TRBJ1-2	TGTGCCAGTAGTATGGGGCAGACCTTCTATGGCTACACCTTC	CASSMGQTFYGYTF
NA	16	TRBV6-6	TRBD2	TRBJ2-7	TGTGCCAGCAGTACCCCCCGACTAGCGGGAGTGCACGAGCAGTACTTC	CASSTPRLAGVHEQYF
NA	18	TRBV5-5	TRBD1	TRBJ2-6	TGTGCCAGCAGCTTGGGGGGGACAGGATTATCTGGGGCCAACGTCCTGACTTTC	CASSLGGTGLSGANVLTF
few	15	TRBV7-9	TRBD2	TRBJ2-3	TGTGCCAGCAGCTCCGGGACTAGCTCGAAAGATACGCAGTATTTT	CASSSGTSSKDTQYF
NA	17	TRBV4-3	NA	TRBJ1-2	TGCGCCAGCAGCCAAAGACCCCAGGGTGTCGGTGACTATGGCTACACCTTC	CASSQRPQGVGDYGYTF
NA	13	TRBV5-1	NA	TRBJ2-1	TGCGCCAGCAGACGACGGGAGTCAGATGAGCAGTTCTTC	CASRRRESDEQFF
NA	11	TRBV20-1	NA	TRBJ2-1	TGCAGTGCGCCGGGACTTGACAAGCAGTTCTTC	CSAPGLDKQFF
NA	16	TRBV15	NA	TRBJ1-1	TGTGCCACCAGCAGGGTCGGGGGAGGGATGAACACTGAAGCTTTCTTT	CATSRVGGGMNTEAFF
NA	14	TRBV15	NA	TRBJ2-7	TGTGCCACCAGACCAGACAGGTCCTCCTACGAGCAGTACTTC	CATRPDRSSYEQYF